The T cell receptor (beta chain) described here comes from a study of tumor-infiltrating lymphocytes in primary liver carcinoma. Overall study results and limits: The study found a significantly higher top-250-clone fraction in tumors than in blood (p = 0.039). Unsorted bulk samples meant CD4+ and CD8+ repertoires went uncompared.

Alongside blood RNA obtained from unsorted whole blood, germline DNA was also extracted. Chronic HBV infection affected patients, none of whom had received treatment. Prior to surgery, about 4.1 milliliters of peripheral blood were drawn. Reverse transcription of around 0.45 ug total RNA with a constant-region primer produced TCR beta cDNA. Libraries for TCR beta were built through three nested multiplex PCR rounds, which together made up a slightly modified ARM-PCR procedure. In TCRdb, the multiplex PCR reads were re-called with MiXCR into one record per CDR3 protein. The table has 310,000 or so distinct CDR3 sequences, approximately 54% seen once; the top ten hold more than 15%. This clonotype was recorded only once. Antigen specificity is unknown. The clonotype originates from a woman aged 30 to 39 with primary liver carcinoma and hepatitis B virus infection. Specimen: peripheral blood.

CDR3 nucleotide sequence: TGTGCCAGCAGCTTAGTCAACGGGGTTTCGGATACGCAGTATTTT. Its protein product is CASSLVNGVSDTQYF. The chain is built from TRBV11-1 and TRBJ2-3; D may be TRBD2 (5 bases). Deletions cut 1 base from V and 6 bases from J, with 14 bases between. CDR3 length: 15 amino acids. The V gene's germline CDR1 is SGHAT and CDR2 FQDESV (reference sequence).